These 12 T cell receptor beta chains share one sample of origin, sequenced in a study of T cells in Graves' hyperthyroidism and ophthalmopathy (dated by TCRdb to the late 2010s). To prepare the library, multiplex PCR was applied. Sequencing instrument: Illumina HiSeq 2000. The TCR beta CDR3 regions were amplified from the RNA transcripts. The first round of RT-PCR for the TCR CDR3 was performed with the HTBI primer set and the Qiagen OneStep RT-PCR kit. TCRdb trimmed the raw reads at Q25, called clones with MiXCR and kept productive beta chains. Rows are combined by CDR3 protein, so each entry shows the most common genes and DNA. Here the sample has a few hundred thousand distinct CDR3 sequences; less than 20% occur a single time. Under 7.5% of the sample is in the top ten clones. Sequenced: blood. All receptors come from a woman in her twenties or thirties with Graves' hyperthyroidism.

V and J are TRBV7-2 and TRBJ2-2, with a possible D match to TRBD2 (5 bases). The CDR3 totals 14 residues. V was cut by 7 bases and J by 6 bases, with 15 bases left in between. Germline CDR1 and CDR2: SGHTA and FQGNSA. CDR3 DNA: TGTGCCAGCAAGCTTACGGGAATCGCCGGGGAGCTGTTTTTT. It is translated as CASKLTGIAGELFF.

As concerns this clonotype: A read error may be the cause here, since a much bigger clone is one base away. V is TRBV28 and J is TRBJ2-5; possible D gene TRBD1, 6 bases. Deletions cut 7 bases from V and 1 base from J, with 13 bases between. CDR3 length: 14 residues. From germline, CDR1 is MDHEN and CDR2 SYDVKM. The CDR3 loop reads CASNDRITQETQYF. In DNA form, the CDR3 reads TGTGCCAGCAATGACAGGATCACCCAAGAGACCCAGTACTTC.

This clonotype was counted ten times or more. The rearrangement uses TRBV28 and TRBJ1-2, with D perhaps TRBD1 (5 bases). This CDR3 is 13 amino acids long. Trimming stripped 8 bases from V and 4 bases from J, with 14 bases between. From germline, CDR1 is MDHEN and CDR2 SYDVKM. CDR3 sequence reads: CASGQDSLYGYTF. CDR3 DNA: TGTGCCAGCGGCCAAGACAGTCTCTATGGCTACACCTTC.

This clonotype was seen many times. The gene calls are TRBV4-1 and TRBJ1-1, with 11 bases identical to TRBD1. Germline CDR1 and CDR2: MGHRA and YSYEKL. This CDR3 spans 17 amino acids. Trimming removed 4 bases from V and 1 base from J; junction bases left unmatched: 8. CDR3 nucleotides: TGCGCCAGCAGCCTAAGGGGACAGGGGGAGACGAACACTGAAGCTTTCTTT. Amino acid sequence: CASSLRGQGETNTEAFF.

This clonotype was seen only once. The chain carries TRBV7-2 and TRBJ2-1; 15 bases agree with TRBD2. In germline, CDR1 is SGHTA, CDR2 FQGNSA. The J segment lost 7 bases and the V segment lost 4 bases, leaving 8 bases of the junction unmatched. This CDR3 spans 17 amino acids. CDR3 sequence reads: CASSSGLAGGPLNEQFF. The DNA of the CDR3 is TGTGCCAGCAGCTCGGGACTAGCGGGAGGCCCTTTGAATGAGCAGTTCTTC.

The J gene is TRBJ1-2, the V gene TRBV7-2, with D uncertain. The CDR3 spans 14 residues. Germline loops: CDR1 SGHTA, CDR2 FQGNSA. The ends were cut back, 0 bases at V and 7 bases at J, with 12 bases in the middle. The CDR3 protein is CASSLATASAGYTF. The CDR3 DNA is TGTGCCAGCAGCTTAGCGACCGCATCAGCTGGCTACACCTTC.

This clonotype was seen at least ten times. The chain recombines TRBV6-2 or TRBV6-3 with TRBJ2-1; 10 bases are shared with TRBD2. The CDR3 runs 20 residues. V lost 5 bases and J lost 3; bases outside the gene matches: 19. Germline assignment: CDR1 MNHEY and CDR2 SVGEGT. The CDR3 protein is CASSILTSGPFAGDYNEQFF. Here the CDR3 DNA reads TGTGCCAGCAGTATCCTGACTAGCGGGCCATTCGCTGGGGACTACAATGAGCAGTTCTTC.

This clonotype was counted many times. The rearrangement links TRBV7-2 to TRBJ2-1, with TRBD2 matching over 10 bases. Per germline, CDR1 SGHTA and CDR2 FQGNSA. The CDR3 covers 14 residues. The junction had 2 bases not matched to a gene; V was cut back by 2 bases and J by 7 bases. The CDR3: CASSLKTSGNEQFF. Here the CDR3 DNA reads TGTGCCAGCAGCTTAAAGACTAGCGGGAATGAGCAGTTCTTC.

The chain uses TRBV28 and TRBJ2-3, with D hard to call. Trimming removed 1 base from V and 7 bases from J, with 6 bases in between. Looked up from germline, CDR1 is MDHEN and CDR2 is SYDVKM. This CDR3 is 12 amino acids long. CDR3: CASSLSTNTQYF. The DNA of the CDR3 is TGTGCCAGCAGTTTATCCACTAATACGCAGTATTTT.

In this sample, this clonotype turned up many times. CDR3 DNA sequence: TGCAGTGCTAGAGATCGGGACAGGGGGCAGAACACTGAAGCTTTCTTT. This encodes CSARDRDRGQNTEAFF. The genes are TRBV20-1 and TRBJ1-1; 12 bases are a match to TRBD1. There are 16 residues in the CDR3. Germline-derived CDR1 and CDR2 are DFQATT and SNEGSKA (reference sequence). The V and J ends lost 0 bases and 1 base, in that order; junction bases with no gene match: 3.

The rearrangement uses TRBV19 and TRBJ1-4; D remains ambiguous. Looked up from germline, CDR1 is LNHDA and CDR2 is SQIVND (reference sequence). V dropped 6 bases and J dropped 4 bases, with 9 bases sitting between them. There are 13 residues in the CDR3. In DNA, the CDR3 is TGTGCCAGTAGAGGCAGCCGTAATGAAAAACTGTTTTTT. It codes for CASRGSRNEKLFF.

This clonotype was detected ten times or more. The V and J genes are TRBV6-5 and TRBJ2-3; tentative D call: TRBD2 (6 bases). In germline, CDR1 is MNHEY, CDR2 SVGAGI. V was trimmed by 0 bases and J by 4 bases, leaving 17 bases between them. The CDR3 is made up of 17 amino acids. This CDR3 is CASSYSHHPEGPDTQYF. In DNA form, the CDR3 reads TGTGCCAGCAGTTACTCCCATCACCCGGAGGGCCCAGATACGCAGTATTTT.